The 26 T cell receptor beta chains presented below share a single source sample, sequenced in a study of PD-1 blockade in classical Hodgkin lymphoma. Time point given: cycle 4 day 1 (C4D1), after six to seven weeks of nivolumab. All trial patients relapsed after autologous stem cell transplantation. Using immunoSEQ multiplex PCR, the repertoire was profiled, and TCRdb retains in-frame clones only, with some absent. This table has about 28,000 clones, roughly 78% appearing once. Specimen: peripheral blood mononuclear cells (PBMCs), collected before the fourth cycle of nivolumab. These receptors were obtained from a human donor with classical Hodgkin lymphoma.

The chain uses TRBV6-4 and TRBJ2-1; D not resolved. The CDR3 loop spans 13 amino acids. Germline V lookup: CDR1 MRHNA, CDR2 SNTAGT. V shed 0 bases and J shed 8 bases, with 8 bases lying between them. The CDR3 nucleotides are TGTGCCAGCAGTGACTCGGGTTTGGATGAGCAGTTCTTC. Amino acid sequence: CASSDSGLDEQFF.

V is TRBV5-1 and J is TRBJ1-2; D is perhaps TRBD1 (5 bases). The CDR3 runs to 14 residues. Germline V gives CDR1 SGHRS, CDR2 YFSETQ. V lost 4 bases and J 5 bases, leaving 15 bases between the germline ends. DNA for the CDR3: TGCGCCAGCAGCCCGGACGGGGGAGGTTATGGCTACACCTTC. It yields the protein CASSPDGGGYGYTF.

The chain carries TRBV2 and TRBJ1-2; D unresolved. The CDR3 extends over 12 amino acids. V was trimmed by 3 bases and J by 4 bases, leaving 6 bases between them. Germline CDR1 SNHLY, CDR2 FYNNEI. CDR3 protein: CASSDTFYGYTF. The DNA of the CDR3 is TGTGCCAGCAGTGACACCTTCTATGGCTACACCTTC.

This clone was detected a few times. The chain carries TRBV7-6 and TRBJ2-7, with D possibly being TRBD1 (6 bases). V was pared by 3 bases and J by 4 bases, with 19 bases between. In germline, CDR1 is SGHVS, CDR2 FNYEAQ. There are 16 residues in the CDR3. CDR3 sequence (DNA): TGTGCCAGCAGCTTGGGATCCAGGGGCCGGGGTTACGAGCAGTACTTC. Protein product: CASSLGSRGRGYEQYF.

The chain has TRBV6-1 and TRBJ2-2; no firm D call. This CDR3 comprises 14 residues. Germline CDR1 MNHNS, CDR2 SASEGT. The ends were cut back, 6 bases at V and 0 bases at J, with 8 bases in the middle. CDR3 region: CASSALPNTGELFF. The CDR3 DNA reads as TGTGCCAGCAGCGCACTCCCGAACACCGGGGAGCTGTTTTTT.

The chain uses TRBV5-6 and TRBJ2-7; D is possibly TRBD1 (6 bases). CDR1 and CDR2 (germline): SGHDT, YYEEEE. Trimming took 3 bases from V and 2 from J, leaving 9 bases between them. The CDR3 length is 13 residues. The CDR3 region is CASSSDRTYEQYF. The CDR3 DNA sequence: TGTGCCAGCAGCTCGGACAGAACCTACGAGCAGTACTTC.

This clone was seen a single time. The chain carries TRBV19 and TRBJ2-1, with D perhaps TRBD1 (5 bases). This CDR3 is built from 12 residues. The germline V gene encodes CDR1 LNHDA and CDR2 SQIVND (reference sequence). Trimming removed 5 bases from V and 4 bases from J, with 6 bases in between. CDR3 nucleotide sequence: TGTGCCAGTAGTCAGGGATACAATGAGCAGTTCTTC. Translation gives CASSQGYNEQFF.

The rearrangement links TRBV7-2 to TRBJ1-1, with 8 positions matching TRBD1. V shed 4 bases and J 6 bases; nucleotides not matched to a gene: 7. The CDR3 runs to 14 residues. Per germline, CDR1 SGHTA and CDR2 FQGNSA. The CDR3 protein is CASSSYRGRSEAFF. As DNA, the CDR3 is TGTGCCAGCAGCTCCTACAGGGGGAGATCTGAAGCTTTCTTT.

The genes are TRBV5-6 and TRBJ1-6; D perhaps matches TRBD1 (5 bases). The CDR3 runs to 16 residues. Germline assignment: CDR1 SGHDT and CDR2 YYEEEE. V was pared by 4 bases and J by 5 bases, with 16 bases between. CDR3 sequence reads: CASSQSGTLNNSPLHF. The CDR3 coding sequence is TGTGCCAGCAGCCAAAGCGGGACCCTCAATAATTCACCCCTCCACTTT.

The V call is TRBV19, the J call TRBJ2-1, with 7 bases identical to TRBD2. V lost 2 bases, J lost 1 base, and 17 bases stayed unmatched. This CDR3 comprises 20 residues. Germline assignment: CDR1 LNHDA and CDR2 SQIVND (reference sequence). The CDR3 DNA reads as TGTGCCAGTAGTATATCGGGCTTAGCGGGTGGAAAGACATCCTACAATGAGCAGTTCTTC. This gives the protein CASSISGLAGGKTSYNEQFF.

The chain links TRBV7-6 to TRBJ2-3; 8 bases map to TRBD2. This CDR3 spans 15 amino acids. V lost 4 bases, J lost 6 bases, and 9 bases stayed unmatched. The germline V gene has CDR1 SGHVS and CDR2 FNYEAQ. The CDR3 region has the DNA TGTGCCAGCAGCTACCCAACCGGGACTAGTGATACGCAGTATTTT. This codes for CASSYPTGTSDTQYF. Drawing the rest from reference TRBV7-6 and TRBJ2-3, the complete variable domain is GAGVSQSPRYKVTKRGQDVALRCDPISGHVSLYWYRQALGQGPEFLTYFNYEAQQDKSGLPNDRFSAERPEGSISTLTIQRTEQRDSAMYRCASSYPTGTSDTQYFGPGTRLTVL.

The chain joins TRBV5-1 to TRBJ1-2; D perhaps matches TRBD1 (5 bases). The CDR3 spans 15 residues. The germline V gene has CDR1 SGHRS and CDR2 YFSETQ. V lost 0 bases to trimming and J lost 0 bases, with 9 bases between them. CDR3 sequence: CASSLDGQPNYGYTF. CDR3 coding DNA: TGCGCCAGCAGCTTGGATGGACAACCTAACTATGGCTACACCTTC.

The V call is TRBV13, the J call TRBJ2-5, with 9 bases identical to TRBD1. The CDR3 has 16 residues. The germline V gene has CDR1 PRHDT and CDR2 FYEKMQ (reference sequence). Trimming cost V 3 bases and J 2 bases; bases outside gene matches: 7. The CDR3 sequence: CASSFSPGQGQETQYF. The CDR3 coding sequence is TGTGCCAGCAGCTTCTCACCGGGACAGGGACAAGAGACCCAGTACTTC.

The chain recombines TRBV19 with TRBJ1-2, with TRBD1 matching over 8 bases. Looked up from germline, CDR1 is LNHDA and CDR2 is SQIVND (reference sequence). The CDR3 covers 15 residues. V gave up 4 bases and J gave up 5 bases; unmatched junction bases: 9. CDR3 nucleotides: TGTGCCAGTAGTAGGGACCGGGACAGGTCATATGGCTACACCTTC. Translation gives CASSRDRDRSYGYTF.

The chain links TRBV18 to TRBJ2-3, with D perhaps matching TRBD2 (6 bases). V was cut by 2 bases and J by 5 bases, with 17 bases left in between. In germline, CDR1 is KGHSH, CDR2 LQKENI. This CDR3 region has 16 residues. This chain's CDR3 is CASSPTRGRGGDTQYF. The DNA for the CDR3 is TGTGCCAGCTCACCAACACGGGGGAGAGGAGGAGATACGCAGTATTTT.

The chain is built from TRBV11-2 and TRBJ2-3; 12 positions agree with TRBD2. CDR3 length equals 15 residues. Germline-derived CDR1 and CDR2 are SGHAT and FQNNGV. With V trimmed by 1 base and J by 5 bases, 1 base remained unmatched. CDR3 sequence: CASSLGGLAGDTQYF. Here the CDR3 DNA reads TGTGCCAGCAGCTTAGGGGGACTAGCGGGAGATACGCAGTATTTT.

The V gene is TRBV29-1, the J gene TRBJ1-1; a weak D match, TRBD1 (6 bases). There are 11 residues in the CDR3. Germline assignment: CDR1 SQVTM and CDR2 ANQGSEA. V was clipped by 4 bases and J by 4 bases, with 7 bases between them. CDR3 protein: CSVGGGTEAFF. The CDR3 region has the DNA TGCAGCGTTGGAGGGGGCACTGAAGCTTTCTTT.

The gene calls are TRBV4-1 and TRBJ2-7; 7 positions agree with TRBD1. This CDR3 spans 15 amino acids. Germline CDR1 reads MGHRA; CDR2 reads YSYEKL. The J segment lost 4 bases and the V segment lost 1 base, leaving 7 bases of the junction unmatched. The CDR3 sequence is CASSQVQRQGYEQYF. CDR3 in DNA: TGCGCCAGCAGCCAAGTCCAGCGACAGGGTTACGAGCAGTACTTC.

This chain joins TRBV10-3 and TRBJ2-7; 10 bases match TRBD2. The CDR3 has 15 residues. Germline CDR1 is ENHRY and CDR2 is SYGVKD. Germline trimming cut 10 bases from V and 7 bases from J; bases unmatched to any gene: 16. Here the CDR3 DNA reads TGTGCCACGATCATAGGGCTAGCGGGAGATGGGGAGCAGTACTTC. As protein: CATIIGLAGDGEQYF.

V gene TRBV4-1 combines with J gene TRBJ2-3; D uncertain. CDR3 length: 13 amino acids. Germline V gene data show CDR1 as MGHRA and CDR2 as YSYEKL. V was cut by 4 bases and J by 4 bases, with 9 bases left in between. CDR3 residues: CASSLEGPDTQYF. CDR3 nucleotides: TGCGCCAGCAGCCTCGAAGGACCAGATACGCAGTATTTT.

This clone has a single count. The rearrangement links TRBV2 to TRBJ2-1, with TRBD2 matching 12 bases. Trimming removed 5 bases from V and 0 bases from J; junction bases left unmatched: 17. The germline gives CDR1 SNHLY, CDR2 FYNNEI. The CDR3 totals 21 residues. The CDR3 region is CASSLLPTSGRGPSSYNEQFF. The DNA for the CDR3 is TGTGCCAGCAGTCTACTCCCGACTAGCGGGAGAGGCCCGAGCTCCTACAATGAGCAGTTCTTC.

The CDR3 nucleotides are TGTGCCAGCAGCCGGGGGATCACTGAAGCTTTCTTT. Amino acid sequence: CASSRGITEAFF. The V gene is TRBV9, the J gene TRBJ1-1, with D tentatively TRBD1 (5 bases). V lost 4 bases, J lost 4 bases, and 8 bases lay in between. This CDR3 has 12 amino acids. The germline gives CDR1 SGDLS, CDR2 YYNGEE.

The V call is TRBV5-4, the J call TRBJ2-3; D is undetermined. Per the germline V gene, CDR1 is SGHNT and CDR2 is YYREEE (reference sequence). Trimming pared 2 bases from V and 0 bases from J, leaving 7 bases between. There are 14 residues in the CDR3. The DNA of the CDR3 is TGTGCCAGCAGCTTACACAGTAGCACAGATACGCAGTATTTT. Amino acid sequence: CASSLHSSTDTQYF.

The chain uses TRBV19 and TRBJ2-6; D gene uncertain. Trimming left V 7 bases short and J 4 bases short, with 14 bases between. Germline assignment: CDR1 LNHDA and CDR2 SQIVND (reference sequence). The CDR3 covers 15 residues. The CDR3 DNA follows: TGTGCCAGTATCCAGACACCGACCGGGGCCAACGTCCTGACTTTC. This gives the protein CASIQTPTGANVLTF.

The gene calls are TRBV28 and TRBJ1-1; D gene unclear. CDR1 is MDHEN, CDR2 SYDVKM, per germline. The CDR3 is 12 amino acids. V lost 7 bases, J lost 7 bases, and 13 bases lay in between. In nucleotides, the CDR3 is TGTGCCAGCATGAGGCGGCCCTTTGAAGCTTTCTTT. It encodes CASMRRPFEAFF.

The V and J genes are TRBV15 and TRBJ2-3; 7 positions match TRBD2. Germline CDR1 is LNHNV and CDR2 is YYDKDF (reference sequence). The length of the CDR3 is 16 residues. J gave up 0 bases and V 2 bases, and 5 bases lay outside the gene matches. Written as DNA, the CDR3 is TGTGCCACCAGCAGACCTAGCGGTTCTAGCACAGATACGCAGTATTTT. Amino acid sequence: CATSRPSGSSTDTQYF.